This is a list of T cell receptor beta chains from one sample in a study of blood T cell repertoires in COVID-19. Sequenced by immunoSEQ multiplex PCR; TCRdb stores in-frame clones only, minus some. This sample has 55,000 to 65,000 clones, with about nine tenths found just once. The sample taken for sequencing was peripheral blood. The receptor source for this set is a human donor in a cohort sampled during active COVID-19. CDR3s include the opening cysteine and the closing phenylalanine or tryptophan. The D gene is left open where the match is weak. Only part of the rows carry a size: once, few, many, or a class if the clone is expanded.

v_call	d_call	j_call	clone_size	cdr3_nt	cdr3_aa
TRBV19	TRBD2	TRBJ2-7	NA	TGTGCCAGTAGTTTGGGACTAGCGGGAGGGTTCCCCTGCGAGCAGTACTTC	CASSLGLAGGFPCEQYF
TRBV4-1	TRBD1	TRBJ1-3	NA	TGCGCCAGCAGCCAAGAGAGGGGGCTCATCGGAAACACCATATATTTT	CASSQERGLIGNTIYF
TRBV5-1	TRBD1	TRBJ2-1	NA	TGCGCCAGCAGCTTCCGGGACAGGGGGATCAATGAGCAGTTCTTC	CASSFRDRGINEQFF
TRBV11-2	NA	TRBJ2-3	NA	TGTGCCAGCAGCTTAGAAGGGGTAGGGGTGAGAGATACGCAGTATTTT	CASSLEGVGVRDTQYF
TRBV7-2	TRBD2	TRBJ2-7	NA	TGTGCCAGCAGCTTAGCCGCGGGAGACCTCTACGAGCAGTACTTC	CASSLAAGDLYEQYF
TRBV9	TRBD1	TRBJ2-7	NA	TGTGCCAGCAGCATTGGGACAGGCAACTCCTACGAGCAGTACTTC	CASSIGTGNSYEQYF
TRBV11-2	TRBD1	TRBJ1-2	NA	TGTGCCAGCAGCCCCCAGAGACAGGGTTATGGCTACACCTTC	CASSPQRQGYGYTF
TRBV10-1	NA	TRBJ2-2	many	TGCGCCAGCAGTTACCAGGATGCCGGGGAGCTGTTTTTT	CASSYQDAGELFF
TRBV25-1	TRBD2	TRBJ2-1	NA	TGTGCCACGTCGACTAGCGGGAGAGGCGGTGAGCAGTTCTTC	CATSTSGRGGEQFF
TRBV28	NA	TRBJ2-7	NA	TGTGCCAGCAGTTTATCCCGCTACGAGCAGTACTTC	CASSLSRYEQYF
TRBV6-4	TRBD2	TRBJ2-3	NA	TGTGCCAGCAGCACCCGGCGGGAGGGGATCACGGCGCAGTATTTT	CASSTRREGITAQYF
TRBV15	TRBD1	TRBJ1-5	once	TGTGCCACCAGCGGATCCGGGACAGGGCAATATCAGCCCCAGCATTTT	CATSGSGTGQYQPQHF
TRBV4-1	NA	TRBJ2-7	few	TGCGCCAGCAGCCAAGACTGGGGGAGGATGCACGAGCAGTACTTC	CASSQDWGRMHEQYF
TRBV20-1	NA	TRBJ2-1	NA	TGCAGTGCTAGTGGTTTGTCCGGTTACAATGAGCAGTTCTTC	CSASGLSGYNEQFF
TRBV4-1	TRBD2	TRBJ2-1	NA	TGCGCCAGCAGCCAACGCCAGCGGGAGGGCGTGGAGCAGTTCTTC	CASSQRQREGVEQFF
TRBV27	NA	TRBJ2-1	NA	TGTGCCAGGGGGGGTGAGCAGTTCTTC	CARGGEQFF
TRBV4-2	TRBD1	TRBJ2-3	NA	TGTGCCAGCAGCAACAGGGGAACCACAGATACGCAGTATTTT	CASSNRGTTDTQYF
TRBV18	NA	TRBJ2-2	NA	TGTGCCAGCTCACGCGGGGATGGGGCAGGAACCGGGGAGCTGTTTTTT	CASSRGDGAGTGELFF
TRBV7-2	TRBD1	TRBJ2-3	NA	TGTGCCAGCAGCCTAGACGGCGGGACAGGGGCAGATACGCAGTATTTT	CASSLDGGTGADTQYF
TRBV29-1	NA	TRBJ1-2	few	TGCAGCGTTGAGATATCTTCCGGTGGCTACACCTTC	CSVEISSGGYTF
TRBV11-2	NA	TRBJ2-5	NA	TGTGCCAGCAGCTTAGGCGTCCAAGAGACCCAGTACTTC	CASSLGVQETQYF
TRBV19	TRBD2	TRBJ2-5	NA	TGTGCCAGTACTCGACTAGCGGGAGGGGGGGAGACCCAGTACTTC	CASTRLAGGGETQYF
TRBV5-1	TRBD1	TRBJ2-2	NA	TGCGCCAGCAGCATGGACAGGGTTGCGAACACCGGGGAGCTGTTTTTT	CASSMDRVANTGELFF
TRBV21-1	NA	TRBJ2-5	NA	TGTGCCGTCCGACGGGGACTCCTTGCGGAGACCCAGTACTTC	CAVRRGLLAETQYF
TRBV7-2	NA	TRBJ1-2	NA	TGTGCCAGCAGCTTATGGCAGGGTCTCTATGGCTACACCTTC	CASSLWQGLYGYTF
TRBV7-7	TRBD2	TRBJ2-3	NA	TGTGCTAGCAGCCAGGGACTAGCGGGAGTCCAAAATACGCAGTATTTT	CASSQGLAGVQNTQYF
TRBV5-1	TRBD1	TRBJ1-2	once	TGCGCCAGCAGCTTGGCTACAGGGGGCTATGGCTACACCTTC	CASSLATGGYGYTF
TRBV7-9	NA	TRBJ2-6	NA	TGTGCCAGCAGCTTAGGTAGCACTGGGGCCAACGTCCTGACTTTC	CASSLGSTGANVLTF
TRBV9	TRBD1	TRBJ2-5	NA	TGTGCCAGCAGCGTAGAAGGACAGGGGGGAGAGACCCAGTACTTC	CASSVEGQGGETQYF
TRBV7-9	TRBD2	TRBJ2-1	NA	TGTGCCAGCAGCTTAGGAGCGGGAGTCGTCGGCGGTGAGCAGTTCTTC	CASSLGAGVVGGEQFF
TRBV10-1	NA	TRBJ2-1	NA	TGCGCCAGCAGTGAGGATGTAGGGGCTTACAATGAGCAGTTCTTC	CASSEDVGAYNEQFF
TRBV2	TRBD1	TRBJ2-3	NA	TGTGCCAGCAGTGAAGACAGGGGTAGCACAGATACGCAGTATTTT	CASSEDRGSTDTQYF
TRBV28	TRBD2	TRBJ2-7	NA	TGTGCCAGCAGTTTCCGGGACTACTCCTACGAGCAGTACTTC	CASSFRDYSYEQYF
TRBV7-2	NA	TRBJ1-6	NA	TGTGCCAGCAGCTTAGGATCGGGAGCACCCCTCCACTTT	CASSLGSGAPLHF
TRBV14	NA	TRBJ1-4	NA	TGTGCCAGCAGCCAGGTGGCAGAAAAACTGTTTTTT	CASSQVAEKLFF
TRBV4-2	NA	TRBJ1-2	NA	TGTGCCAGCAGCGATCAGAGCTACACCTTC	CASSDQSYTF
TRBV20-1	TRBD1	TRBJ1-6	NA	TGCAGTGCTAGTCCCCTGGACAGGACCTATAATTCACCCCTCCACTTT	CSASPLDRTYNSPLHF